The subject of this entry is one TCR beta chain. This clonotype appeared many times. Its recognized antigen is unknown. No base qualities exist here, and no much larger clone lies one base off it. The sample belongs to a study of T cells in Graves' hyperthyroidism and ophthalmopathy (dated by TCRdb to the late 2010s). About the investigation overall: Peripheral blood was collected at initial diagnosis, before any treatment. In roughly six Graves' hyperthyroidism patients, the study also compared T-cell repertoires from thyroid tissue with T-cell repertoires from blood. The 100 discovery patients were randomly split 7:3 into training and test sets. The paper reports TCR Vbeta CDR3 sequencing of approximately 140 peripheral blood samples: approximately 43 ophthalmopathy, about 75 hyperthyroidism and around 17 progressor patients. To identify TCR V-J signatures that set the groups apart, the researchers used a discovery cohort of more than 95 patients, made up of around 40 with Graves' ophthalmopathy and 57 with stable Graves' hyperthyroidism. Prospective prediction of ophthalmopathy was tested in an independent validation cohort consisting of some 19 hyperthyroidism patients and around 17 patients who later progressed to ophthalmopathy. Following sampling, methimazole starting at 30 mg daily was given to hyperthyroidism patients, and high-dose intravenous methylprednisolone was given to ophthalmopathy patients.

CDR1 and CDR2 are drawn from the germline V gene (reference sequence): GTSNPN, SVGIG. V is pared back by 7 bases and J by 4 bases, with 10 bases lying between the germline termini. The CDR3 covers 11 residues, taking in both the cysteine and the phenylalanine. Only the CDR3 DNA is retained, 33 bases long and in frame from the first base. The TCR beta CDR3 regions were amplified from RNA transcripts. For the first round of RT-PCR on the TCR CDR3, the HTBI primer set was used together with the Qiagen OneStep RT-PCR kit. Libraries were constructed in a second round of multiplex PCR, after which size selection and purification were carried out. Sequencing of the libraries was done on an Illumina HiSeq2000 using paired-end 100 bp reads. As for how the authors treated the data: SOAPnuke was used to process the raw data, removing reads that contained adapters or uncalled bases, had a mean Phred below 15, or lacked an exact match to the constant primer or identifier. COPE v1.2.5 was used to merge high-quality paired reads, and clonotypes were defined as unique nucleotide sequences. Clonotypes were aligned to IMGT TRBV, TRBD and TRBJ reference segments using MiTCR v1.1. Analysis was restricted to V-J combinations with a frequency above 0.0001, which covered roughly 99% of repertoires. The TCS score was defined as F50 (clonal expansion) divided by E x V (chaos), with BLOSUM62-based TCRdist calculated between CDR3 peptides within each V-J. Welch's t-statistics and random forest reduced approximately 520 V-J features to around 14, which were used in a naive Bayes classifier (R e1071). TCRdb trimmed public reads at Q25 via fastp, called clones via MiXCR and kept in-frame beta chains. All rows with the same CDR3 protein become a single entry with the most common DNA and genes. These V and J calls rely on TCRdb rather than the paper's analysis. Across this sample there are approximately 400,000 distinct CDR3 sequences, with approximately 12% seen only once. The ten largest make up around 20% of the sample.

The research as a whole found: Blood samples also contained most of the expanded thyroid clonotypes (frequency above 0.001), which suggests that blood repertoires may reflect thyroid immune responses. A 13 V-J signature model separated ophthalmopathy from stable hyperthyroidism, with nearly 90% sensitivity and roughly 84% specificity in cross-validation and 80%/75% in testing. No statistical method was used to set the sample size in advance, and investigators knew the group allocation. In validation, the model predicted progression to ophthalmopathy with over 60% sensitivity and approximately 72% specificity, a median of 6.5 months before onset.

Hyperthyroidism patients were newly diagnosed, had a disease duration of under 2 months, and were aged 18 to 65 years. The study excluded patients with uncontrolled infections, other autoimmune diseases, pregnancy or lactation. Diagnoses were based on clinical symptoms, serum thyroxine and TRAb, thyroid ultrasound and orbital computed tomography. Blood from progressor patients was collected at the time of first diagnosis with hyperthyroidism, before any ophthalmopathy symptoms had appeared. PBMCs were separated from about 10 ml of fresh peripheral blood using Ficoll-Paque density gradient centrifugation. Progressor patients were initially diagnosed with Graves' hyperthyroidism and developed ophthalmopathy during follow-up. Total RNA was extracted with Trizol reagent, and quality was checked on an Agilent 2100 Bioanalyzer.

Sequences were obtained from blood. Here the chain combines TRBV30 and TRBJ1-1, with a tentative D gene TRBD1 over 6 matching bases. The origin of this receptor is a man aged 25 to 45 with Graves' hyperthyroidism that later progressed to Graves' ophthalmopathy. CDR3 loop: CAYSRGTEAFF. The bases are TGTGCCTATAGCAGGGGCACTGAAGCTTTCTTT.